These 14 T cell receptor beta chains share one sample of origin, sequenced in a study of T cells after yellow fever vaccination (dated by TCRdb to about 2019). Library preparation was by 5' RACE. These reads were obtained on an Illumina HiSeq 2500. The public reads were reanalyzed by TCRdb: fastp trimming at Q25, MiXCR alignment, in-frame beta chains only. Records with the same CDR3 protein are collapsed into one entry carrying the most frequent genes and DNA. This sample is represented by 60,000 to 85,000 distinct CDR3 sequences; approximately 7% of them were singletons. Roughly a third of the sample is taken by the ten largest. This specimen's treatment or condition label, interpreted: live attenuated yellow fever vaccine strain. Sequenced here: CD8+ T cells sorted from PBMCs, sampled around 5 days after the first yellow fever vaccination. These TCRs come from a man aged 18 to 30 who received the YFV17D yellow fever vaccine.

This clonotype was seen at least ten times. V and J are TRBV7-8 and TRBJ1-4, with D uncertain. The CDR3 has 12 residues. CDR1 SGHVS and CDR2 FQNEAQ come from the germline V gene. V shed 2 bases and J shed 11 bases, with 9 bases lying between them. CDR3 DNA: TGTGCCAGCAGCTTACCCAACCAGAAACTGTTTTTT. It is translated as CASSLPNQKLFF.

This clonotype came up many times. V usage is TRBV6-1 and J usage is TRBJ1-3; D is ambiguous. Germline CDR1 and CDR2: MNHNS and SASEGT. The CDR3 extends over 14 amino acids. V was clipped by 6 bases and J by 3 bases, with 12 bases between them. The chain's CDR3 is CASRESLVGNTIYF. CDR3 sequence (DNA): TGTGCCAGCAGAGAAAGTTTGGTTGGAAACACCATATATTTT.

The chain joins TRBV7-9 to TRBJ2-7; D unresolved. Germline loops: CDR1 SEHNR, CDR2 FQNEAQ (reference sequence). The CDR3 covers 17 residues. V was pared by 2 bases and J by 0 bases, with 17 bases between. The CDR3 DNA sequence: TGTGCCAGCAGCTTAACGCCCCGGCAGGAGAGCTCCTACGAGCAGTACTTC. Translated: CASSLTPRQESSYEQYF.

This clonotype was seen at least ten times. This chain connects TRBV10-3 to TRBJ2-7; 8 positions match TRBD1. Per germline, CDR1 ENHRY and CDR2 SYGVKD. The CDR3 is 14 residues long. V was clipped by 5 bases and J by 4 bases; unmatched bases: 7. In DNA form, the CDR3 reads TGTGCCATCAGTAACGGGACAGGTGCTTACGAGCAGTACTTC. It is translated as CAISNGTGAYEQYF.

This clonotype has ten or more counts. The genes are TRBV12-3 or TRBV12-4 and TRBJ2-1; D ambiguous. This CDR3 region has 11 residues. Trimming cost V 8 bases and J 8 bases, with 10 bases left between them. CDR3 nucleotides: TGTGCCAGCGCCAGTTCTTATGAGCAGTTCTTC. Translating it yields CASASSYEQFF.

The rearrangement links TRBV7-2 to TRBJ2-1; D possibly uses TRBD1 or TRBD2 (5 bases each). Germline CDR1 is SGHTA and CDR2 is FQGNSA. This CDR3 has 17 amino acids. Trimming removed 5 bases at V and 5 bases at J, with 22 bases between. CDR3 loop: CASSPTLGQGTDNEQFF. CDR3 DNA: TGTGCCAGCAGCCCTACACTAGGGCAGGGAACTGACAATGAGCAGTTCTTC.

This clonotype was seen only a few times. The CDR3 loop is CASSPEEKGNYGYTF. The CDR3 bases are TGTGCCAGCAGCCCGGAGGAGAAAGGGAACTATGGCTACACCTTC. V is TRBV9 and J is TRBJ1-2; D is undetermined. Trimming shortened V by 4 bases and J by 2 bases, and 15 bases separated the two germline ends. The CDR3 is 15 amino acids. Germline-derived CDR1 and CDR2 are SGDLS and YYNGEE.

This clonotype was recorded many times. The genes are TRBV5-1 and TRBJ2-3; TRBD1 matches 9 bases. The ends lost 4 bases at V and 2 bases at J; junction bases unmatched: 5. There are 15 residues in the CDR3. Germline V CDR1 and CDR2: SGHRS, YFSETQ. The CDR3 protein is CASSPWTGATDTQYF. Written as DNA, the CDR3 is TGCGCCAGCAGCCCGTGGACAGGGGCCACAGATACGCAGTATTTT.

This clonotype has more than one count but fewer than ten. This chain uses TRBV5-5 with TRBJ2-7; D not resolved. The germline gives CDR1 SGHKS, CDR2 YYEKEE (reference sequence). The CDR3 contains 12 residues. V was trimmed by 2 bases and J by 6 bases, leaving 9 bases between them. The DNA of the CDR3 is TGTGCCAGCAGCTTTGGTGTCTCCGAGCAGTACGTC. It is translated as CASSFGVSEQYV.

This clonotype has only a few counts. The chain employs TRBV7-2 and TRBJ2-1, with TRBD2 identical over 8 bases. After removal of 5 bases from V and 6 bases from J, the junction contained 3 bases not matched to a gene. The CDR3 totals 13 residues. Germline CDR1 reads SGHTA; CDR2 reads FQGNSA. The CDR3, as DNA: TGTGCCAGCAGCGCCACTAGCGGCAATGAGCAGTTCTTC. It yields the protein CASSATSGNEQFF.

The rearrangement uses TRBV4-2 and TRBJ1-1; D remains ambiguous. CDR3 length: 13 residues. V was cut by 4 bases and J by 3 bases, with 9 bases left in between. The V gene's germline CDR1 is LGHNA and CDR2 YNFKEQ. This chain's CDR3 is CASSPAPYTEAFF. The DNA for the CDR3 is TGTGCCAGCAGCCCGGCACCATACACTGAAGCTTTCTTT.

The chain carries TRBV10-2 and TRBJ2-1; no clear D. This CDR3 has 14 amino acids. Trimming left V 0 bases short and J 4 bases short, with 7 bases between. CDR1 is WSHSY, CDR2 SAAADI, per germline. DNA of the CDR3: TGCGCCAGCAGTGAGTCGAATGGGTACAATGAGCAGTTCTTC. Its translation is CASSESNGYNEQFF.

This CDR3 reads CASTGGSEKLFF. CDR3 nucleotides: TGCGCCAGCACGGGGGGTAGTGAAAAACTGTTTTTT. The J gene is TRBJ1-4, the V gene TRBV4-1, with D tentatively TRBD1 (5 bases). Between the trimmed V and J ends, which lost 7 bases and 7 bases, there was a span of 10 bases. Per germline, CDR1 MGHRA and CDR2 YSYEKL. CDR3 length equals 12 residues.

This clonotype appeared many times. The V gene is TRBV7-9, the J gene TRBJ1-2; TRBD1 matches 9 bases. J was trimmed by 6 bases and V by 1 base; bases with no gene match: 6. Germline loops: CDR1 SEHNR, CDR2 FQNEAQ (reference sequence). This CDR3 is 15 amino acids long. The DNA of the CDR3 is TGTGCCAGCAGCTTAGTCAGGGACAGGGAGGATGGCTACACCTTC. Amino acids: CASSLVRDREDGYTF.